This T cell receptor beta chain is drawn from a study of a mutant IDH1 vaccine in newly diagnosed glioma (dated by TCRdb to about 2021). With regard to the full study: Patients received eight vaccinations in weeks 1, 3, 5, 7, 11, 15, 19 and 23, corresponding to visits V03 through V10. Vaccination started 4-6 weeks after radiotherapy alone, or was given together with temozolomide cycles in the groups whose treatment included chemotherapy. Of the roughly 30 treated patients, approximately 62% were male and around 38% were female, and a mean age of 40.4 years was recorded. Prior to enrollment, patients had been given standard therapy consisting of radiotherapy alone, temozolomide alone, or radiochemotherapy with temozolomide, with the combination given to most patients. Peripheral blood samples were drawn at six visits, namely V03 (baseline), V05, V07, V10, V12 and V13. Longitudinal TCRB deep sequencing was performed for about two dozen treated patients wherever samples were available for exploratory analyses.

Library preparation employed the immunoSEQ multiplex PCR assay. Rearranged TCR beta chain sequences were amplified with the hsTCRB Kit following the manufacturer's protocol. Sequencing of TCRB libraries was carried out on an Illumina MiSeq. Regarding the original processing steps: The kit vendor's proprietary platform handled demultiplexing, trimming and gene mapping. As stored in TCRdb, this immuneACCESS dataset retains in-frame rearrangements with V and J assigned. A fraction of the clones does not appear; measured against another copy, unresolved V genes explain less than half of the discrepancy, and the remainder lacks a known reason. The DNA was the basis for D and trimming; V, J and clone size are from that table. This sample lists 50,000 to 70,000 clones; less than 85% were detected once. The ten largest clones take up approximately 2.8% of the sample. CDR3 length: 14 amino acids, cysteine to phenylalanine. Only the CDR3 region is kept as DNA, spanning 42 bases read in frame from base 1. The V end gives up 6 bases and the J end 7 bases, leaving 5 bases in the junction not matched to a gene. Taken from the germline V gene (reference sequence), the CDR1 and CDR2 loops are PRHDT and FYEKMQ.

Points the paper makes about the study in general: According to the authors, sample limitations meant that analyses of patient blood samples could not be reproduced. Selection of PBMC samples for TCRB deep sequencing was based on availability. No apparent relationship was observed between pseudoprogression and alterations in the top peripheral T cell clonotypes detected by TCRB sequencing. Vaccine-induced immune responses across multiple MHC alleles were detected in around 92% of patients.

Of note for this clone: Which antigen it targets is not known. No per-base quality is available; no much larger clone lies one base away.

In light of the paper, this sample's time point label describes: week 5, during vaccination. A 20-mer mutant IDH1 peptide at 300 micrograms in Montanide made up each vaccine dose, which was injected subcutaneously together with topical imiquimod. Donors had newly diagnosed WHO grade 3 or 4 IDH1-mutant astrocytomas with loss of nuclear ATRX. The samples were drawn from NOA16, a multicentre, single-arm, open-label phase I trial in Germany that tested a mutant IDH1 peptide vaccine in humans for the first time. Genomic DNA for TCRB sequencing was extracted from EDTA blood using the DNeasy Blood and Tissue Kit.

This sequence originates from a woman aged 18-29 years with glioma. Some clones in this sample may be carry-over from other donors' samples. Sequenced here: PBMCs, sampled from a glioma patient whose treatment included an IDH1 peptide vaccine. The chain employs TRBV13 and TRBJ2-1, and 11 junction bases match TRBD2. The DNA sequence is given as TGTGCCAGCAGTGGACTAGCGGGTAAGAATGAGCAGTTCTTC. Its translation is CASSGLAGKNEQFF.